The TCR beta chain described here comes from a study of OX40 agonist ivuxolimab in advanced cancers. About the study as a whole: Ivuxolimab, which targeted the costimulatory receptor OX40 (CD134), was an agonistic, fully human IgG2 monoclonal antibody. Intravenous ivuxolimab was administered to patients every 2 weeks at six dose levels: 0.01, 0.1, 0.3, 1.5, 3 and 10 mg/kg. Peripheral TCRbeta sequencing aimed to test whether ivuxolimab altered TCR sequence diversity and caused clonal T-cell expansion. Of the 50 or so patients in dose escalation, about 20 had hepatocellular carcinoma, about 15 had melanoma, 9 had renal cell carcinoma and 9 had head and neck cancer. In the dose-escalation cohort, 75% to 85% of patients were male, and the mean age was 60 years with a range of roughly 20 to 80. The paper describes the monotherapy dose-escalation part (N = 52 patients) of the phase I trial of ivuxolimab. Three dose-escalation patients achieved partial responses, one with hepatocellular carcinoma and two with cutaneous melanoma. Patients were allowed to have had prior anti-PD-1, anti-PD-L1 or anti-CTLA-4 therapy, and more than 30% of the dose-escalation patients had previously received checkpoint inhibitors. Overall results and qualifications from the work: At doses of 0.1 to 3.0 mg/kg, clonal expansion of both CD4+ and CD8+ blood T cells was observed from baseline to week 6. On average, CD8+ T cells showed more expanded clones than CD4+ T cells after ivuxolimab. In partial responders in the 0.1-3.0 mg/kg groups, normalized peripheral clonal expansion was found to be among the lowest, especially among CD8+ T cells. The antigen specificity of the clonally expanded peripheral T cells was not determined. Low levels of normalized T-cell clonal expansion were also shown by some nonresponding patients.

Patients with autoimmune disease history or receiving systemic immunosuppression were excluded from the trial. Peripheral blood for TCR sequencing was collected from all dose cohorts at baseline, on cycle 4 day 1, and on cycle 7 day 1. Samples came from an open-label, multicenter, first-in-human phase I dose-escalation trial of ivuxolimab. Adults with locally advanced or metastatic head and neck squamous cell, hepatocellular, melanoma or renal cell carcinoma were enrolled in the trial. Before TCR sequencing, CD4+ and CD8+ T cells were separately sorted from peripheral blood. To sequence the TCRbeta CDR3 region, genomic DNA was isolated from the sorted cells. The immunoSEQ Assay was used to sequence the TCRbeta CDR3 regions. TCRdb obtained this table from immuneACCESS and retained in-frame rearrangements with V and J assigned. These tables miss some clones; where compared with another copy, unresolved V genes account for less than half of the shortfall, and the remainder is unexplained. In all, the sample holds about 59,000 clones, and approximately 86% of those were seen once. The ten largest clones represent 0.76% of the sample.

About this clone: Its antigen is unknown. It has no much larger one-base neighbor in the sample; base qualities were not kept.

The sequence came from an adult with an advanced solid tumor such as melanoma, head and neck, liver or kidney cancer. Source: CD4+ or CD8+ T cells sorted from blood, taken in a trial of the OX40 agonist ivuxolimab.

The DNA is TGTGCCAGCAGCTTGGCTGGGGAGCTGTTTTTT. Its translation reads: CASSLAGELFF. The chain was built from TRBV5-4 and TRBJ2-2; confidence is insufficient to name the D gene. The germline V gene (reference sequence) yields SGHNT for CDR1 and YYREEE for CDR2. The CDR3 holds 11 amino acids from the cysteine to the phenylalanine. Solely the CDR3 DNA is kept, with 33 bases framed from the first base. The trim is 0 bases for V and 8 bases for J, with a gap of 2 bases between the germline ends.